This TCR beta chain was documented in a study of cytomegalovirus exposure and HLA in healthy donors. Turning to the study itself: Among the approximately 400 genotyped donors, over 70% were placed in the Caucasian-associated ancestry cluster.

Study conclusions and caveats: As a later analysis showed, a missense DCLRE1C variant was linked to trimming of TCR beta V- and J-genes. The authors confirmed in vitro that a few CMV-associated chains were specific for CMV antigens. Earlier analysis yielded a pattern in which most TCR beta V segments were productive about 90% or about 30% of the time.

The PCR used 60 Vbeta and 13 Jbeta primers. The method was immunoSEQ multiplex PCR; TCRdb's version includes in-frame clones alone and lacks a portion of them. This sample contains 38,000 or so clones. As to this clone: Its antigen is not identified.

V was pared by 1 base and J by 4 bases, with 7 bases of the junction left unmatched. Germline CDR1 SGHTA, CDR2 FQGNSA. CDR3 size: 16 residues. The sample taken for sequencing was PBMCs. The V call is TRBV7-2, the J call TRBJ2-3; 8 bases align to TRBD2. This clonotype originated in a man aged 40-49 years in good health and CMV-seropositive. CDR3 sequence (DNA): TGTGCCAGCAGCTTAGATAGCGGGATTCGTGCAGATACGCAGTATTTT. Translated: CASSLDSGIRADTQYF.